This T cell receptor beta chain was identified during a study of cytomegalovirus exposure and HLA in healthy donors (dated by TCRdb to the late 2010s). Background on the whole study: The 666 repertoires of the first cohort and the roughly 110 validation repertoires were produced on the same platform, according to a later analysis. The study was designed to test whether signatures of past pathogen exposure could be identified by cataloging public T cell receptors. In addition to the first cohort of roughly 670 subjects, a separate validation cohort of over 90 different subjects was used. High-throughput TCR immunosequencing, statistical association of individual TCRs with disease status, and machine learning were combined to predict cytomegalovirus infection status. Broader findings and caveats from the paper: A total of fewer than 200 TCR beta chains were listed by the study as associated with cytomegalovirus. A few of the identified cytomegalovirus-associated TCR beta chains were confirmed in vitro to be specific for cytomegalovirus antigens. Of the cluster scores, approximately 95% were above 0 in a later analysis, which found that TCRs clustered in the first cohort also tended to co-occur in the roughly 130 validation repertoires. According to the authors, the approach could potentially be generalized to other disease states and immunological phenotypes. Cytomegalovirus status was reported to be diagnosed by the classifier with high specificity and sensitivity in both the original and validation cohorts. Most TCR sequences were observed very rarely across donors, whereas some public TCRs were present in many individuals. A later analysis had no HLA typing for the validation cohort, so co-occurrence there was scored across all 120 repertoires.

This clone occurred a few times. The antigen it binds to is not known. Nothing much larger sits one base from this clone, and base qualities are not available. From the germline V gene, CDR1 is MDHEN and CDR2 is SYDVKM. At the junction V is shortened by 8 bases and J by 0 bases, with 10 bases in between. Its CDR3 holds 13 amino acids, cysteine through phenylalanine. The sequence is cut down to CDR3 DNA, 39 bases in frame from base 1. To prepare the library, the immunoSEQ multiplex PCR assay was applied. The published analysis was carried out like this. A statistical classification framework was built to diagnose cytomegalovirus status from the catalog of TCR beta chain sequences. TCRdb took this table from immuneACCESS and kept in-frame rearrangements with V and J called. Such tables lack part of the clones; where checked against another copy, unresolved V genes explain under half of the gap, and the rest is unexplained. V, J and clone size were drawn from that table, and D and trimming were deduced from the DNA. A total of roughly 300,000 clones appear in this sample, 87% of them only once. The top ten hold approximately 1.1% of the sample.

The donors were included in the validation cohort of over a hundred subjects, a group kept apart from the roughly 700-subject first cohort. Material for sequencing was PBMCs. This sequence originates from a woman in her 30s in good health and CMV-seropositive. The rearrangement combines TRBV28 with TRBJ1-1; perhaps TRBD1 is the D gene, with 6 bases matching. The sequence in DNA is TGTGCCAGCGGCAGGGACATGAACACTGAAGCTTTCTTT. This is translated as CASGRDMNTEAFF.